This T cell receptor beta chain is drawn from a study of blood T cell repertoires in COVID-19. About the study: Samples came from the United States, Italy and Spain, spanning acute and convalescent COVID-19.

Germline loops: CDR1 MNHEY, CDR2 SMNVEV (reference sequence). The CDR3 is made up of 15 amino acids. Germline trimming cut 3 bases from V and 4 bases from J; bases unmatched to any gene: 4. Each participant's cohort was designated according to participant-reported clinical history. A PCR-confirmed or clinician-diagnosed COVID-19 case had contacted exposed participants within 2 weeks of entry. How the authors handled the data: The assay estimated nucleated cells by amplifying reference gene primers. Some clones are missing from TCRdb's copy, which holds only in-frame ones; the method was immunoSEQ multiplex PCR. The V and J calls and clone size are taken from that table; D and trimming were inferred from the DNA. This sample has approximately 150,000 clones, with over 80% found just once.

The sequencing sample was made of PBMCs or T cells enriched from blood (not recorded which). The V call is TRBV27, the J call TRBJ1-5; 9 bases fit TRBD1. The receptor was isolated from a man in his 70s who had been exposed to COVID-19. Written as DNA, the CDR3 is TGTGCCAGCAGTTTTTCCGGGACAGGGAATCAGCCCCAGCATTTT. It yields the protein CASSFSGTGNQPQHF.